The clone carrying this TCR beta chain was detected a few times. The target antigen is unknown. This sample stems from a study of beta chain features in type 1 diabetes. At the level of the study: Summed over all samples, the examined sorted cells came to 85 million to 130 million.

CDR1 and CDR2 (germline): SQVTM, ANQGSEA. Trimming pared 4 bases from V and 0 bases from J, leaving 21 bases between. The CDR3 has 17 amino acids. Reverse transcribing all isolated RNA meant expressed TCRB transcripts were sequenced. TCRdb's copy holds only in-frame clones and misses some; the assay was immunoSEQ multiplex PCR. This sample has approximately 260,000 clones, with 24% found just once. The study, taken as a whole, reports: Shorter TCRB CDR3s, moderately but significantly so, marked every one of the four CD4+ subsets in Type 1 diabetes patients. VDJ junctions in type 1 diabetes patients carried more deletions and fewer insertions.

Sorted populations all exceeded 98% purity. This clonotype was obtained from a woman aged 30 to 39 with type 1 diabetes. Sample: naive CD4+ T cells from blood. The chain is built from TRBV29-1 and TRBJ1-1; perhaps TRBD1 as D (5 bases). The CDR3 bases are TGCAGCGTTGGGGGCCAAAGTGGACGGACCTTGAACACTGAAGCTTTCTTT. It translates to CSVGGQSGRTLNTEAFF.